This T cell receptor beta chain was captured in a study of blood T cell repertoires in COVID-19. At the level of the study: The samples span acute and convalescent COVID-19 from the United States, Italy and Spain. From T cells, B-cell-depleted T cells, or PBMCs came the material, which was cDNA or gDNA.

Original processing notes: Estimated nucleated cell counts came from reference gene primer amplification. Assay: immunoSEQ multiplex PCR; the TCRdb copy retains only in-frame clones and omits some. That table supplies the V and J calls and clone size; D and trimming were determined from the DNA. This sample has tens of thousands of clones, with roughly 74% found just once. The junction had 12 bases not matched to a gene; V was cut back by 6 bases and J by 4 bases. There are 15 residues in the CDR3. CDR1 is MNHEY, CDR2 SMNVEV, per germline (reference sequence). The material sequenced was peripheral blood. The chain is built from TRBV27 and TRBJ2-7; TRBD2 matches 7 bases. The TCR comes from a human donor in a cohort sampled during active COVID-19. The CDR3 region has the DNA TGTGCCAGCAGCCTCCCAGGGACTACTCAGTACGAGCAGTACTTC. Its protein product is CASSLPGTTQYEQYF.